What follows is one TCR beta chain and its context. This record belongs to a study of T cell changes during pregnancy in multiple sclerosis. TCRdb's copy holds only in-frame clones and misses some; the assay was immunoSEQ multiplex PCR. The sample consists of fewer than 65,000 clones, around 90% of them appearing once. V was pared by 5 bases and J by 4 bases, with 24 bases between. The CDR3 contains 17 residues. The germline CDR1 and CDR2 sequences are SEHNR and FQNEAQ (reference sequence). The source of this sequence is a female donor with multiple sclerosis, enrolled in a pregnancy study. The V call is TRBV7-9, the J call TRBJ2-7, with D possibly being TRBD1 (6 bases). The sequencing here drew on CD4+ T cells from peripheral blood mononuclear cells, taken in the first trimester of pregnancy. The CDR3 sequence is CASSPWTAGALRYEQYF. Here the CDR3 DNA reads TGTGCCAGCAGCCCCTGGACAGCCGGGGCCTTACGATACGAGCAGTACTTC.